This T cell receptor beta chain emerged from a study of liver allograft versus peripheral blood T cells. Study overall: Blood and transplanted-liver T cell receptor repertoires from recipients were compared. The study's findings and limits: Repertoires of T cell receptors that resided inside liver allografts reportedly differed from those in peripheral blood.

By sample fraction, this clonotype is medium-sized. Its antigen is not identified. The germline V gene has CDR1 MNHNY and CDR2 SVGAGI (reference sequence). This CDR3 contains 13 residues. V was clipped by 10 bases and J by 8 bases; unmatched bases: 5. MiXCR was run by TCRdb on the reads, yielding one entry per CDR3 protein. The sample includes about 14,000 distinct CDR3 sequences, approximately 22% of them seen just once. The receptor was derived from a human patient who had a liver transplant. The T cells may come from the graft donor. The V call is TRBV6-6, the J call TRBJ1-6; 10 bases are a match to TRBD1. The CDR3 nucleotides are TGTGCCATCGGGACAGGGGCAGATTCACCCCTCCACTTT. It specifies CAIGTGADSPLHF.